The T cell receptor beta chain under discussion was sequenced for a study of stem cell transplantation in POMP-related autoinflammatory disease. CDR3 length: 16 amino acids. Trimming at V came to 2 bases and at J to 0 bases, leaving 2 bases not matched to a gene. The germline gives CDR1 KGHSH, CDR2 LQKENI. TCRdb's copy holds only in-frame clones and misses some; the assay was immunoSEQ multiplex PCR. Of around 9,000 clones listed, roughly 88% are singletons. This clone was counted only a few times. Here the sequenced sample was CD8+ T cells from PBMCs, taken after stem cell transplantation. The TCR sequence derives from a human patient with POMP-related autoinflammation and immune dysregulation (PRAID). Some T cells here may be from the graft donor. The chain is built from TRBV18 and TRBJ2-4; 9 bases are a match to TRBD1. Here the CDR3 DNA reads TGTGCCAGCTCACCATGGACAGGGGAAGCCAAAAACATTCAGTACTTC. Amino acids: CASSPWTGEAKNIQYF.